The 28 T cell receptor beta chains below all came from one sample that was sequenced in a study of patients and donors after allogeneic stem cell transplantation (dated by TCRdb to 2020 to 2021). Libraries came from RT-PCR. Data came from a NextSeq 550. TCRdb ran its own pipeline on the public reads, namely fastp trimming at Q25 and MiXCR clone calling, and kept in-frame beta chains. Each CDR3 protein gets just one entry, which takes the most common genes and DNA from the rows behind it. Across this sample there are about 150,000 distinct CDR3 sequences, with 24% seen only once. The ten largest clonotypes hold more than 25% of the sample. The sample taken for sequencing was blood, either unsorted or a sorted T cell fraction (not recorded which). These receptors originate from a human donor who was either an allogeneic HSCT recipient or a stem cell or donor lymphocyte infusion donor (not recorded which). It is not recorded whose cells these are; they may come from a transplant donor.

This clonotype was seen repeatedly, ten times or more. CDR3 nucleotide sequence: TGCGCCAGCAGCCACACAGGGGTCCCTGAAGCTTTCTTT. This translates into CASSHTGVPEAFF. The chain links TRBV5-1 to TRBJ1-1; TRBD1 matches 7 bases. The ends lost 4 bases at V and 6 bases at J; junction bases unmatched: 6. Germline-derived CDR1 and CDR2 are SGHRS and YFSETQ. This CDR3 has 13 amino acids.

V gene TRBV14 combines with J gene TRBJ2-2; 11 nucleotides agree with TRBD1. The length of the CDR3 is 17 residues. Trimming at V came to 4 bases and at J to 6 bases, leaving 10 bases not matched to a gene. Germline V gives CDR1 SGHDN, CDR2 FVKESK. CDR3 residues: CASSPRSGTGGSGELFF. In DNA, the CDR3 is TGTGCCAGCAGCCCACGATCCGGGACAGGGGGATCCGGGGAGCTGTTTTTT.

This chain joins TRBV7-6 and TRBJ1-5, with D uncertain. The CDR3 runs to 14 residues. With 4 bases removed from V and 0 bases from J, the gap between germline ends came to 7 bases. Per the germline V gene, CDR1 is SGHVS and CDR2 is FNYEAQ. CDR3 protein: CASSSDGSNQPQHF. In nucleotides, the CDR3 is TGTGCCAGCAGCTCTGACGGTAGCAATCAGCCCCAGCATTTT.

This chain links TRBV7-8 with TRBJ1-1; D remains unclear. CDR1 is SGHVS and CDR2 is FQNEAQ in the germline V gene. This CDR3 has 15 amino acids. V was pared by 1 base and J by 0 bases, with 9 bases between. The CDR3 sequence: CASSLEPGMNTEAFF. CDR3 DNA: TGTGCCAGCAGCTTAGAGCCGGGGATGAACACTGAAGCTTTCTTT.

This rearrangement joins TRBV20-1 to TRBJ1-2; D is possibly TRBD1 (5 bases). CDR3 size: 15 residues. Looked up from germline, CDR1 is DFQATT and CDR2 is SNEGSKA (reference sequence). Trimming took 5 bases from V and 0 from J, leaving 16 bases between them. CDR3 nucleotides: TGCAGTGCTGATGGGACTGGGTGGACTAACTATGGCTACACCTTC. Protein product: CSADGTGWTNYGYTF.

The rearrangement links TRBV2 to TRBJ1-3; no clear D gene. Between the trimmed V and J ends, which lost 2 bases and 0 bases, there was a span of 8 bases. The CDR3 is 15 amino acids. Germline V gene lookup returns CDR1 SNHLY and CDR2 FYNNEI. The CDR3 sequence is CASSELRSSGNTIYF. The DNA of the CDR3 is TGTGCCAGCAGTGAATTGCGGAGCTCTGGAAACACCATATATTTT.

This clonotype has ten or more counts. The chain couples TRBV5-1 to TRBJ1-2, with 9 bases that match TRBD1. Germline values: CDR1 SGHRS, CDR2 YFSETQ. The CDR3 consists of 15 residues. With V trimmed by 7 bases and J by 6 bases, 13 bases remained unmatched. The CDR3 sequence: CASGRDRAKFDGYTF. The CDR3 coding sequence is TGCGCCAGCGGACGGGACAGGGCGAAATTCGATGGCTACACCTTC.

In DNA, the CDR3 is TGCAGTGCTAAGGGTGGCAGGCTCACCTACGAGCAGTACTTC. Amino acid sequence: CSAKGGRLTYEQYF. The chain has TRBV20-1 and TRBJ2-7, with no clear D. This CDR3 comprises 14 residues. Germline V gene data show CDR1 as DFQATT and CDR2 as SNEGSKA (reference sequence). The V end was cut by 4 bases, the J end by 2 bases, with 15 bases between.

V usage is TRBV20-1 and J usage is TRBJ1-5; the D is unclear. Germline V CDR1 and CDR2: DFQATT, SNEGSKA (reference sequence). V was shortened by 0 bases and J by 8 bases, with 20 bases between the two germline ends. The CDR3 extends over 16 amino acids. CDR3 nucleotides: TGCAGTGCTAGAGATATGAGACACCGGAAAGTTAAGCCCCAGCATTTT. Translating gives CSARDMRHRKVKPQHF.

At least ten counts were recorded for this clonotype. This chain uses TRBV12-3 or TRBV12-4 with TRBJ1-2; 7 positions agree with TRBD1. With V trimmed by 3 bases and J by 3 bases, 1 base remained unmatched. This CDR3 comprises 13 residues. As DNA, the CDR3 is TGTGCCAGCAGTTTCAGGGGGGACTATGGCTACACCTTC. It encodes CASSFRGDYGYTF.

CDR3 DNA sequence: TGCAGTGCTAGTAGGAGGGGCAATCAGCCCCAGCATTTT. Translated: CSASRRGNQPQHF. The rearrangement joins TRBV20-1 to TRBJ1-5; D gene unclear. Looked up from germline, CDR1 is DFQATT and CDR2 is SNEGSKA (reference sequence). The CDR3 is made up of 13 amino acids. The V end lost 3 bases, the J end lost 2 bases, and 8 bases lay between the germline ends.

The chain couples TRBV6-2 or TRBV6-3 to TRBJ2-4; D not certain. The germline CDR1 and CDR2 sequences are MNHEY and SVGEGT. The CDR3 covers 15 residues. Trimming took off 6 bases at V and 1 base at J, with 13 bases between the two ends. The CDR3 nucleotides are TGTGCCAGCAGATATGATGGTCTTGCCAAAAACATTCAGTACTTC. It specifies CASRYDGLAKNIQYF.

V usage is TRBV7-9 and J usage is TRBJ2-2, with a weak D call TRBD1 (6 bases). With 7 bases removed from V and 7 bases from J, the gap between germline ends came to 13 bases. The germline CDR1 and CDR2 sequences are SEHNR and FQNEAQ (reference sequence). This CDR3 is built from 13 residues. CDR3 region: CASIPTGIGELFF. DNA for the CDR3: TGTGCCAGCATCCCCACAGGGATCGGGGAGCTGTTTTTT.

This clonotype appeared a few times. The chain combines TRBV6-6 with TRBJ2-2, with D hard to call. The V end lost 2 bases, the J end lost 5 bases, and 12 bases lay between the germline ends. This CDR3 contains 15 residues. Germline V lookup: CDR1 MNHNY, CDR2 SVGAGI (reference sequence). The DNA of the CDR3 is TGTGCCAGCAGTTACAAAAGGGTGTCGACCGGGGAGCTGTTTTTT. Translating gives CASSYKRVSTGELFF.

In this sample, this clonotype turned up a few times. The J gene is TRBJ2-7, the V gene TRBV5-6; D remains unclear. Trimming cost V 0 bases and J 3 bases, with 7 bases left between them. In germline, CDR1 is SGHDT, CDR2 YYEEEE. The CDR3 is 13 residues long. Here the CDR3 reads CASSLVRGYEQYF. The CDR3 nucleotides read TGTGCCAGCAGCTTGGTTCGCGGCTACGAGCAGTACTTC.

The rearrangement links TRBV20-1 to TRBJ2-1, with 15 bases that match TRBD2. The CDR3 is 17 residues long. Unmatched junction bases numbered 7, after V lost 5 bases and J lost 2 bases. Germline CDR1 is DFQATT and CDR2 is SNEGSKA (reference sequence). CDR3 DNA sequence: TGCAGTGCTGGGACTAGCGGGGGGACATTAACCTACAATGAGCAGTTCTTC. Translating it yields CSAGTSGGTLTYNEQFF.

This clonotype was seen at least ten times. This chain joins TRBV5-1 and TRBJ1-1, with TRBD1 as a possible D gene (5 bases). V was cut by 3 bases and J by 0 bases, with 12 bases left in between. The CDR3 is made up of 15 amino acids. Looked up from germline, CDR1 is SGHRS and CDR2 is YFSETQ. The CDR3 coding sequence is TGCGCCAGCAGCTCATTGGGACCCATGAACACTGAAGCTTTCTTT. As protein: CASSSLGPMNTEAFF.

V usage is TRBV5-6 and J usage is TRBJ1-1; 7 bases are a match to TRBD1. Germline trimming cut 4 bases from V and 8 bases from J; bases unmatched to any gene: 5. Germline values: CDR1 SGHDT, CDR2 YYEEEE. There are 12 residues in the CDR3. This CDR3 reads CASSLGTVEAFF. The CDR3 bases are TGTGCCAGCAGCCTCGGGACAGTCGAAGCTTTCTTT.

This chain connects TRBV2 to TRBJ1-2; D is ambiguous. V lost 6 bases and J lost 4, with 9 bases in between. The CDR3 has 12 amino acids. Germline V gene data show CDR1 as SNHLY and CDR2 as FYNNEI. The CDR3 sequence is CASSTSSYGYTF. The CDR3 region has the DNA TGTGCCAGCAGCACCTCGAGCTATGGCTACACCTTC.

The rearrangement uses TRBV7-9 and TRBJ2-7, with D unclear. CDR3 size: 12 residues. The V gene's germline CDR1 is SEHNR and CDR2 FQNEAQ (reference sequence). V dropped 5 bases and J dropped 2 bases, with 7 bases sitting between them. The CDR3 bases are TGTGCCAGCAGCCCTAGTGCCTACGAGCAGTACTTC. Translated, it gives CASSPSAYEQYF.

This clonotype was observed at least ten times. The J gene is TRBJ1-3, the V gene TRBV20-1, with 7 nucleotides matching TRBD1. The germline V gene has CDR1 DFQATT and CDR2 SNEGSKA (reference sequence). The CDR3 loop spans 15 amino acids. V shed 0 bases and J 3 bases; nucleotides not matched to a gene: 5. The CDR3: CSARDYRGSGNTIYF. The CDR3, as DNA: TGCAGTGCTAGAGATTACAGGGGAAGTGGAAACACCATATATTTT.

This chain connects TRBV13 to TRBJ2-7, with D perhaps matching TRBD1 (5 bases). The V end lost 1 base, the J end lost 5 bases, and 9 bases lay between the germline ends. Germline assignment: CDR1 PRHDT and CDR2 FYEKMQ (reference sequence). The CDR3 covers 13 residues. Here the CDR3 reads CASSLVRGNEQYF. Here the CDR3 DNA reads TGTGCCAGCAGCTTAGTAAGGGGTAACGAGCAGTACTTC. The full variable domain, its missing parts supplied by reference TRBV13 and TRBJ2-7, is AAGVIQSPRHLIKEKRETATLKCYPIPRHDTVYWYQQGPGQDPQFLISFYEKMQSDKGSIPDRFSAQQFSDYHSELNMSSLELGDSALYFCASSLVRGNEQYFGPGTRLTVT.

The chain combines TRBV10-2 with TRBJ1-5, with D possibly TRBD1 on 5 matching bases. Per germline, CDR1 WSHSY and CDR2 SAAADI. V lost 0 bases, J lost 8 bases, and 17 bases lay in between. The CDR3 totals 16 residues. For the CDR3, the DNA is TGCGCCAGCAGTGAGTCACAGGCCCCATCGGGGGAGCCCCAGCATTTT. Residues: CASSESQAPSGEPQHF.

The chain is built from TRBV20-1 and TRBJ2-2; D perhaps matches TRBD2 (5 bases). This CDR3 is built from 13 residues. Deletions cut 3 bases from V and 6 bases from J, with 11 bases between. Germline CDR1 is DFQATT and CDR2 is SNEGSKA (reference sequence). The CDR3 loop reads CSARELGSGELFF. In DNA form, the CDR3 reads TGCAGTGCTAGGGAACTAGGATCCGGGGAGCTGTTTTTT.

This sequence joins TRBV3-1 and TRBJ2-7, with D perhaps matching TRBD1 (5 bases). Per germline, CDR1 LGHDT and CDR2 YNNKEL (reference sequence). There are 11 residues in the CDR3. The V end lost 4 bases, the J end lost 7 bases, and 8 bases lay between the germline ends. CDR3 in DNA: TGTGCCAGCAGCCCAGGGATGGAGCAGTACTTC. Protein product: CASSPGMEQYF.

This chain links TRBV12-5 with TRBJ1-3; D is unclear. V was clipped by 6 bases and J by 2 bases, with 14 bases between them. There are 15 residues in the CDR3. Germline V gene lookup returns CDR1 LGHNT and CDR2 FRNRAP. DNA of the CDR3: TGTGCTAGTGGGTCGCTAGGGAGAACTGGAAACACCATATATTTT. As protein: CASGSLGRTGNTIYF.

This clonotype was seen more than once but under ten times. The V gene is TRBV5-1, the J gene TRBJ1-1; D remains ambiguous. V dropped 3 bases and J dropped 1 base, with 13 bases sitting between them. The CDR3 consists of 15 residues. Germline assignment: CDR1 SGHRS and CDR2 YFSETQ. CDR3 in DNA: TGCGCCAGCAGCTATCTCGGAGGCTGGAACACTGAAGCTTTCTTT. Amino acids: CASSYLGGWNTEAFF. Complete variable domain (other parts from reference TRBV5-1 and TRBJ1-1): KAGVTQTPRYLIKTRGQQVTLSCSPISGHRSVSWYQQTPGQGLQFLFEYFSETQRNKGNFPGRFSGRQFSNSRSEMNVSTLELGDSALYLCASSYLGGWNTEAFFGQGTRLTVV.

This clonotype was seen a handful of times. The V and J genes are TRBV6-2 or TRBV6-3 and TRBJ2-6; 7 bases agree with TRBD1. Trimming cost V 5 bases and J 4 bases; bases outside gene matches: 5. The CDR3 loop spans 15 amino acids. CDR1 and CDR2 from the germline V gene are MNHEY and SVGEGT. CDR3 region: CASSRQGAGANVLTF. CDR3 nucleotides: TGTGCCAGCAGTCGACAGGGTGCAGGGGCCAACGTCCTGACTTTC.